This entry lists 27 T cell receptor beta chains sequenced from one sample in a study of cytotoxic CD8 clonotypes in ibrutinib-treated CLL. Repertoires were generated with immunoSEQ multiplex PCR, while TCRdb's copy carries only in-frame clones and drops some. The sample includes around 140,000 clones, more than 75% of them seen just once. The sample consisted of PBMCs, taken after 24 months of ibrutinib treatment. The origin of the receptors is a human donor with chronic lymphocytic leukemia.

The gene calls are TRBV11-3 and TRBJ2-1, with D perhaps TRBD2 (6 bases). This CDR3 has 15 residues. CDR1 and CDR2 (germline): SGHNT, YENEEA. Trimming left V 5 bases short and J 0 bases short, with 11 bases between. CDR3 nucleotide sequence: TGTGCCAGCAGCCCTGGCGGGGCCTCCTACAATGAGCAGTTCTTC. Protein: CASSPGGASYNEQFF.

This clone was seen a few times. The chain links TRBV5-1 to TRBJ1-1; D ambiguous. V lost 6 bases to trimming and J lost 0 bases, with 18 bases between them. This CDR3 is built from 16 residues. The V gene's germline CDR1 is SGHRS and CDR2 YFSETQ. The CDR3, as DNA: TGCGCCAGCAAGGGCATCGAGGGTCCCATGAACACTGAAGCTTTCTTT. Protein sequence: CASKGIEGPMNTEAFF.

This clone occurred many times. The V gene is TRBV28, the J gene TRBJ2-3; D possibly uses TRBD1 or TRBD2 (6 bases each). The CDR3 is 13 residues long. The germline V and J ends were trimmed by 6 bases and 5 bases, with 12 bases remaining between them. Germline V CDR1 and CDR2: MDHEN, SYDVKM. In nucleotides, the CDR3 is TGTGCCAGCAGCTCTCGGGGGCGAGATACGCAGTATTTT. Translation: CASSSRGRDTQYF.

The chain joins TRBV7-8 to TRBJ1-5; D is undetermined. Trimming cost V 1 base and J 0 bases, with 13 bases left between them. The CDR3 is made up of 17 amino acids. Looked up from germline, CDR1 is SGHVS and CDR2 is FQNEAQ. This CDR3 reads CASSLGRSQYSNQPQHF. The DNA of the CDR3 is TGTGCCAGCAGCTTAGGCCGGTCACAGTATAGCAATCAGCCCCAGCATTTT.

The V call is TRBV9, the J call TRBJ2-1; D may be TRBD2 (5 bases). The CDR3 is 16 amino acids. V was pared by 0 bases and J by 2 bases, with 12 bases between. Germline values: CDR1 SGDLS, CDR2 YYNGEE. The CDR3 reads CASSVGLAPTYNEQFF. As DNA, the CDR3 is TGTGCCAGCAGCGTAGGGTTAGCGCCTACCTACAATGAGCAGTTCTTC.

Written as DNA, the CDR3 is TGTGCCAGCAGTGGGGGGCACGAGCAGTACTTC. It translates to CASSGGHEQYF. The V gene is TRBV27, the J gene TRBJ2-7; D possibly matches TRBD1 or TRBD2 (6 bases each). The CDR3 runs to 11 residues. V was shortened by 5 bases and J by 5 bases, with 7 bases between the two germline ends. CDR1 is MNHEY, CDR2 SMNVEV, per germline (reference sequence).

CDR3 in amino acids: CASSPVRSTDTQYF. CDR3 coding DNA: TGCGCCAGCAGCCCTGTCAGGAGCACAGATACGCAGTATTTT. The J gene is TRBJ2-3, the V gene TRBV5-1; D uncertain. The CDR3 covers 14 residues. Trimming stripped 4 bases from V and 0 bases from J, with 9 bases between. Germline loops: CDR1 SGHRS, CDR2 YFSETQ.

The CDR3 reads CASSEGDYGYTF. In DNA form, the CDR3 reads TGTGCCAGCAGTGAAGGGGACTATGGCTACACCTTC. The rearrangement uses TRBV2 and TRBJ1-2; D not resolved. The germline CDR1 and CDR2 sequences are SNHLY and FYNNEI. V was shortened by 1 base and J by 3 bases, with 3 bases between the two germline ends. This CDR3 spans 12 amino acids.

The chain joins TRBV10-3 to TRBJ2-2, with 7 nucleotides matching TRBD2. After removal of 8 bases from V and 3 bases from J, the junction contained 6 bases not matched to a gene. Germline loops: CDR1 ENHRY, CDR2 SYGVKD. The CDR3 spans 14 residues. The CDR3 protein is CAIRGETYTGELFF. In DNA, the CDR3 is TGTGCCATCCGGGGGGAGACCTACACCGGGGAGCTGTTTTTT.

This rearrangement joins TRBV5-4 to TRBJ1-2; 7 bases agree with TRBD1. Germline V gene lookup returns CDR1 SGHNT and CDR2 YYREEE (reference sequence). CDR3 length equals 13 residues. V gave up 3 bases and J gave up 8 bases; unmatched junction bases: 7. The CDR3 bases are TGTGCCAGCAGCTCCGACAGGGAGGAGGGCTACACCTTC. Its protein product is CASSSDREEGYTF. Full variable domain (missing parts from reference TRBV5-4 and TRBJ1-2): ETGVTQSPTHLIKTRGQQVTLRCSSQSGHNTVSWYQQALGQGPQFIFQYYREEENGRGNFPPRFSGLQFPNYSSELNVNALELDDSALYLCASSSDREEGYTFGSGTRLTVV.

The DNA for the CDR3 is TGTGCCAGCTCCCCTCCCGGGCCCCGGGGCGACACTGAAGCTTTCTTT. Translating gives CASSPPGPRGDTEAFF. The rearrangement joins TRBV25-1 to TRBJ1-1; possible D gene TRBD1, 5 bases. V lost 8 bases to trimming and J lost 3 bases, with 22 bases between them. The CDR3 consists of 16 residues. CDR1 is MGHDK and CDR2 is SYGVNS in the germline V gene.

This clone came up a few times. The V and J genes are TRBV11-2 and TRBJ1-1; D not resolved. V dropped 1 base and J dropped 9 bases, with 6 bases sitting between them. The CDR3 is 11 residues long. The germline V gene encodes CDR1 SGHAT and CDR2 FQNNGV. The CDR3 nucleotides are TGTGCCAGCAGCTTAGGGGAACAAGCTTTCTTT. Amino acids: CASSLGEQAFF.

This clone appeared a few times. The chain recombines TRBV7-8 with TRBJ1-2; 8 bases are shared with TRBD1. J lost 0 bases, V lost 5 bases, and 11 bases had no gene match. The CDR3 totals 17 residues. The germline V gene has CDR1 SGHVS and CDR2 FQNEAQ. CDR3 in amino acids: CASSPGQDLPANYGYTF. The CDR3 nucleotides read TGTGCCAGCAGCCCGGGACAGGATCTCCCAGCTAACTATGGCTACACCTTC.

The V gene is TRBV6-5, the J gene TRBJ2-7; TRBD1 matches at 9 bases. The CDR3 extends over 14 amino acids. Trimming took 8 bases from V and 5 from J; bases not matched to a gene: 10. The germline V gene encodes CDR1 MNHEY and CDR2 SVGAGI. This CDR3 is CASSRGTGGNEQYF. The DNA of the CDR3 is TGTGCCAGCTCCCGGGGAACAGGGGGCAACGAGCAGTACTTC.

J is TRBJ2-5 and V is TRBV28; TRBD1 matches 7 bases. The CDR3 loop spans 13 amino acids. Germline CDR1 is MDHEN and CDR2 is SYDVKM. V lost 10 bases, J lost 4 bases, and 9 bases stayed unmatched. The CDR3 reads CATTQGLTETQYF. CDR3 coding DNA: TGTGCCACGACACAGGGGCTAACAGAGACCCAGTACTTC.

The CDR3 DNA is TGTGCCAGCAGTGAGTGGGGGACAGGGCGGACCTACGAGCAGTACTTC. Its protein is CASSEWGTGRTYEQYF. The chain combines TRBV25-1 with TRBJ2-7; 9 nucleotides match TRBD1. The CDR3 has 16 amino acids. J was trimmed by 2 bases and V by 3 bases; bases with no gene match: 8. CDR1 is MGHDK and CDR2 is SYGVNS in the germline V gene.

The chain uses TRBV7-3 and TRBJ2-5; maybe TRBD1 (6 bases). Trimming stripped 0 bases from V and 1 base from J, with 9 bases between. Germline V lookup: CDR1 SGHTA, CDR2 FQGTGA. The CDR3 spans 15 residues. The CDR3 loop is CASSLTRDTQETQYF. DNA of the CDR3: TGTGCCAGCAGCTTAACGAGGGACACCCAAGAGACCCAGTACTTC.

The chain is built from TRBV4-2 and TRBJ1-2; tentative D call: TRBD1 (5 bases). Trimming left V 0 bases short and J 4 bases short, with 15 bases between. Looked up from germline, CDR1 is LGHNA and CDR2 is YNFKEQ. This CDR3 is built from 16 residues. The CDR3 nucleotides read TGTGCCAGCAGCCAAGACTCCGGGGGGAAGGGCTATGGCTACACCTTC. Translating gives CASSQDSGGKGYGYTF.

The sample holds a few counts of this clone. The V gene is TRBV28, the J gene TRBJ1-1; 9 bases are a match to TRBD1. Germline CDR1 is MDHEN and CDR2 is SYDVKM. The V segment lost 8 bases and the J segment 1 base; nucleotides outside the gene matches: 2. This CDR3 has 13 residues. CDR3 residues: CASGGQGNTEAFF. The CDR3 DNA is TGTGCCAGCGGGGGACAGGGGAACACTGAAGCTTTCTTT.

The J gene is TRBJ2-7, the V gene TRBV7-7; a weak D match, TRBD1 (5 bases). The CDR3 consists of 13 residues. V lost 5 bases to trimming and J lost 4 bases, with 12 bases between them. Germline assignment: CDR1 SSHAT and CDR2 FNYEAQ (reference sequence). CDR3 loop: CASSQGDFYEQYF. CDR3 sequence (DNA): TGTGCCAGCAGCCAGGGCGACTTTTACGAGCAGTACTTC.

A single count supports this clone. This sequence joins TRBV9 and TRBJ2-5; D might be TRBD1 (7 bases). The ends were cut back, 1 base at V and 2 bases at J, with 12 bases in the middle. Germline values: CDR1 SGDLS, CDR2 YYNGEE. The CDR3 contains 15 residues. CDR3 sequence: CASSVSGGKQETQYF. CDR3 bases: TGTGCCAGCAGCGTATCAGGGGGGAAGCAAGAGACCCAGTACTTC.

This chain connects TRBV18 to TRBJ1-5, with D possibly matching TRBD1 (6 bases). The CDR3 extends over 17 amino acids. The V and J ends lost 0 bases and 4 bases respectively, with 16 bases between them. Per germline, CDR1 KGHSH and CDR2 LQKENI. The CDR3 DNA sequence: TGTGCCAGCTCACCACCGGGCAGGGGAGTGGGTAATCAGCCCCAGCATTTT. Translating it yields CASSPPGRGVGNQPQHF.

The chain couples TRBV5-1 to TRBJ1-1; perhaps TRBD1 as D (5 bases). CDR3 length: 15 amino acids. The ends were cut back, 0 bases at V and 1 base at J, with 10 bases in the middle. In germline, CDR1 is SGHRS, CDR2 YFSETQ. CDR3: CASSLGGTQNTEAFF. The CDR3 coding sequence is TGCGCCAGCAGCTTGGGGGGCACCCAGAACACTGAAGCTTTCTTT. The variable domain in full, with the rest retrieved from reference TRBV5-1 and TRBJ1-1, is KAGVTQTPRYLIKTRGQQVTLSCSPISGHRSVSWYQQTPGQGLQFLFEYFSETQRNKGNFPGRFSGRQFSNSRSEMNVSTLELGDSALYLCASSLGGTQNTEAFFGQGTRLTVV.

The V and J genes are TRBV28 and TRBJ2-1, with D unclear. The CDR3 sequence is 11 residues long. CDR1 and CDR2 (germline): MDHEN, SYDVKM. V gave up 6 bases and J gave up 7 bases, with 7 bases separating them. The CDR3 DNA reads TGTGCCAGCAGGCAAAGGAATGAGCAGTTCTTC. Amino acid sequence: CASRQRNEQFF.

The chain joins TRBV5-1 to TRBJ2-5, with TRBD1 identical over 8 bases. V shed 7 bases and J 1 base; nucleotides not matched to a gene: 6. This CDR3 is built from 14 residues. CDR1 SGHRS and CDR2 YFSETQ come from the germline V gene. The DNA of the CDR3 is TGCGCCAGCTCCCAGGGGGCCTCCCAAGAGACCCAGTACTTC. As protein: CASSQGASQETQYF.

The chain recombines TRBV7-3 with TRBJ2-2, with a weak D call TRBD2 (7 bases). Germline V CDR1 and CDR2: SGHTA, FQGTGA. The CDR3 length is 15 residues. V was shortened by 2 bases and J by 6 bases, with 13 bases between the two germline ends. CDR3 nucleotide sequence: TGTGCCAGCAGCTTAGGAACAGGGAGGGCCGGGGAGCTGTTTTTT. It encodes CASSLGTGRAGELFF.

The V call is TRBV5-1, the J call TRBJ2-1; the D is unclear. V was cut by 7 bases and J by 6 bases, with 5 bases left in between. This CDR3 is built from 10 residues. CDR1 and CDR2 from the germline V gene are SGHRS and YFSETQ. DNA for the CDR3: TGCGCCAGCGGCGGCAATGAGCAGTTCTTC. Translated: CASGGNEQFF.